What follows are 9 T cell receptor beta chains derived from one specimen sequenced in a study of radiotherapy plus CTLA-4 blockade in lung cancer. Profiling relied on immunoSEQ multiplex PCR, and the TCRdb table lists in-frame clones only, not all of them. The sample carries about 49,000 clones, more than 75% recorded once. The specimen was peripheral blood, collected from a patient treated with radiotherapy plus ipilimumab. These receptors all come from a human donor with non-small cell lung cancer whose response to radiotherapy plus ipilimumab could not be evaluated.

The genes are TRBV9 and TRBJ2-6; D not resolved. Germline V gene sequence: CDR1 SGDLS, CDR2 YYNGEE. The CDR3 runs 14 residues. The ends were cut back, 0 bases at V and 2 bases at J, with 3 bases in the middle. The CDR3 bases are TGTGCCAGCAGCGTAGATACTGGGGCCAACGTCCTGACTTTC. Amino acid sequence: CASSVDTGANVLTF. Combining the CDR3 with reference TRBV9 and TRBJ2-6 gives the whole variable domain DSGVTQTPKHLITATGQRVTLRCSPRSGDLSVYWYQQSLDQGLQFLIQYYNGEERAKGNILERFSAQQFPDLHSELNLSSLELGDSALYFCASSVDTGANVLTFGAGSRLTVL.

The chain has TRBV7-2 and TRBJ2-1; TRBD1 agrees at 8 bases. CDR3 length: 16 amino acids. CDR1 is SGHTA and CDR2 is FQGNSA in the germline V gene. Trimming took 5 bases from V and 3 from J; bases not matched to a gene: 9. CDR3 sequence reads: CASSISGQGNYNEQFF. The CDR3 bases are TGTGCCAGCAGCATCTCAGGACAGGGAAACTACAATGAGCAGTTCTTC.

The chain links TRBV6-5 to TRBJ1-5; maybe TRBD1 (5 bases). Germline loops: CDR1 MNHEY, CDR2 SVGAGI. CDR3 size: 14 residues. V lost 2 bases and J lost 8, with 13 bases in between. CDR3 in amino acids: CASSYEGKGKPQHF. Written as DNA, the CDR3 is TGTGCCAGCAGTTACGAAGGGAAGGGGAAGCCCCAGCATTTT.

This rearrangement joins TRBV28 to TRBJ2-2; D perhaps matches TRBD1 (6 bases). V was pared by 5 bases and J by 2 bases, with 12 bases between. The germline V gene encodes CDR1 MDHEN and CDR2 SYDVKM. This CDR3 region has 15 residues. Written as DNA, the CDR3 is TGTGCCAGCAGTACAGGGAAACTAAACACCGGGGAGCTGTTTTTT. Protein: CASSTGKLNTGELFF.

V usage is TRBV7-9 and J usage is TRBJ1-1, with D hard to call. There are 14 residues in the CDR3. The V gene lost 3 bases and the J gene lost 5 bases, with 13 bases spanning the gap. The germline V gene has CDR1 SEHNR and CDR2 FQNEAQ (reference sequence). The CDR3 region is CASSLIGVETEAFF. DNA for the CDR3: TGTGCCAGCAGCTTGATCGGGGTAGAAACTGAAGCTTTCTTT. Full variable domain (outside the CDR3, taken from reference TRBV7-9 and TRBJ1-1): DTGVSQNPRHKITKRGQNVTFRCDPISEHNRLYWYRQTLGQGPEFLTYFQNEAQLEKSRLLSDRFSAERPKGSFSTLEIQRTEQGDSAMYLCASSLIGVETEAFFGQGTRLTVV.

V usage is TRBV28 and J usage is TRBJ1-2, with 9 bases lining up with TRBD1. Germline assignment: CDR1 MDHEN and CDR2 SYDVKM. The CDR3 contains 16 residues. After removal of 6 bases from V and 4 bases from J, the junction contained 12 bases not matched to a gene. The chain's CDR3 is CASSPIAQDRGYGYTF. CDR3 sequence (DNA): TGTGCCAGCAGCCCAATCGCCCAGGACAGGGGCTATGGCTACACCTTC.

This chain links TRBV9 with TRBJ2-2; TRBD1 matches at 9 bases. J lost 7 bases, V lost 4 bases, and 11 bases had no gene match. The CDR3 sequence is 16 residues long. The germline gives CDR1 SGDLS, CDR2 YYNGEE. CDR3 DNA: TGTGCCAGCAGCCCGGTGGGGACAGGGTTTGTCGGGGAGCTGTTTTTT. This codes for CASSPVGTGFVGELFF.

The genes are TRBV2 and TRBJ2-2; weak D call: TRBD2 (7 bases). The V end was cut by 7 bases, the J end by 7 bases, with 22 bases between. CDR3 length: 16 residues. Germline V lookup: CDR1 SNHLY, CDR2 FYNNEI. Written as DNA, the CDR3 is TGTGCCAGCACCGCCCGGGGGGCTAGCCAGGTCGGGGAGCTGTTTTTT. Its translation is CASTARGASQVGELFF.

The genes are TRBV4-3 and TRBJ2-2, with TRBD2 matching 13 bases. The germline gives CDR1 LGHNA, CDR2 YSLEER. The CDR3 is made up of 17 amino acids. With 0 bases clipped from V and 5 bases from J, the junction kept 3 bases outside the gene matches. Here the CDR3 DNA reads TGCGCCAGCAGCCAAGAGTGGGGACTAGCGGGAACCGGGGAGCTGTTTTTT. Encoded protein: CASSQEWGLAGTGELFF.